The entry below describes one T cell receptor beta chain. The target antigen is unknown. This entry is derived from a study of T cell responses to AZD1222 COVID-19 vaccine. General study points: Only a handful of AZD1222 recipients were seropositive at baseline.

The CDR3 length is 14 residues. V was pared by 1 base and J by 6 bases, with 12 bases between. Germline CDR1 LGHDT, CDR2 YNNKEL (reference sequence). Profiling relied on immunoSEQ multiplex PCR, and the TCRdb table lists in-frame clones only, not all of them. Of 110,000 to 150,000 clones in the sample, 90% to 95% were seen once. The receptor's source is an adult in good health. The V and J genes are TRBV3-1 (or the pseudogene TRBV3-2) and TRBJ1-2; TRBD1 might be the D (5 bases). Sample: peripheral blood, taken on day 0 of AZD1222 vaccination. Here the CDR3 reads CASSQGKGSDGYTF. As DNA, the CDR3 is TGTGCCAGCAGCCAAGGCAAGGGGAGTGATGGCTACACCTTC.